This TCR beta chain was obtained from a study of T cell clonotyping in hematopoietic cell transplantation. Whole-study findings and limits: Higher Inverse Simpson Index values in graft donor and pretransplant recipient predicted broader posttransplant TCR diversity. Without cell sorting, CD4 versus CD8 contributions remain unresolved. After transplant, recipient diversity fell while pathologically expanded clonotypes grew through day 180. At the given depth, recipient repertoires were over 95% de novo clonotypes.

Germline loops: CDR1 SGHTA, CDR2 FQGNSA. The germline V and J ends were trimmed by 5 bases and 5 bases, with 18 bases remaining between them. The CDR3 has 16 residues. Assay used: immunoSEQ multiplex PCR; TCRdb lists only in-frame clones, some missing. Among 10,000 to 15,000 clones, around 93% were seen once, and the ten largest hold 0.6% to 0.85%. About this clone: The antigen is unknown.

The origin of this receptor is a woman aged 50 to 65 in good health. Some clones in this sample may be carry-over from other donors' samples. Sequencing input: peripheral blood mononuclear cells. The chain couples TRBV7-2 to TRBJ1-4; possibly TRBD1 for D (5 bases). The CDR3 DNA reads as TGTGCCAGCAGCCCCCCCCAGGGCAGGCCGAATGAAAAACTGTTTTTT. As protein: CASSPPQGRPNEKLFF.